This T cell receptor beta chain stems from a study of regulatory T cells in long-lasting Graves disease. The study, taken as a whole, reports: Newly diagnosed disease favored TRBV20-1 and TRBJ2-1 over persistent disease.

Libraries of TCR beta came from iRepertoire HTBI primers plus Arm-PCR of CDR3 regions. In TCRdb, the multiplex PCR reads were re-called with MiXCR into one record per CDR3 protein. The data hold roughly 450,000 distinct CDR3 sequences, with less than 25% observed a single time. Of note for this clonotype: Its antigen is unknown.

The CDR3 consists of 14 residues. V lost 6 bases, J lost 2 bases, and 7 bases stayed unmatched. The germline CDR1 and CDR2 sequences are MNHNS and SASEGT. The sample's time point: persistent/refractory GD, antithyroid drugs over 5 years with positive TRAb. The TCR library used RNA extracted from PBMCs. Graves' disease diagnoses used American Thyroid Association guidelines. The gene calls are TRBV6-1 and TRBJ2-7, with 7 bases that match TRBD1. This specimen consisted of peripheral blood mononuclear cells (PBMCs), obtained when the disease was refractory, from a patient treated with antithyroid drugs. This receptor was taken from a female donor with Graves disease. The CDR3 region has the DNA TGTGCCAGCAGCTCCGGGACAGATGCCTACGAGCAGTACTTC. Amino acids: CASSSGTDAYEQYF.